Below, 14 T cell receptor beta chains from the same sample are listed, as sequenced in a study of shared T cell receptors in the human thymus. Produced via immunoSEQ multiplex PCR; TCRdb's table is partial and in-frame only. The sample yields 700,000 or so clones, approximately 85% seen once. The data were also submitted as part of a second study, on human thymus T cells.

The specimen sequenced was thymocytes. The receptor set was obtained from a girl less than two years old with a congenital heart defect.

Comments on this clone: Other DNA sequences in the sample encode the same CDR3. The chain recombines TRBV19 with TRBJ1-6, with a tentative D call TRBD1 (6 bases). The CDR3 has 16 amino acids. Trimming left V 3 bases short and J 7 bases short, with 16 bases between. Germline V gene lookup returns CDR1 LNHDA and CDR2 SQIVND (reference sequence). CDR3 DNA: TGTGCCAGTAGTATCCGGGGGGGCGAGAGGAATTCACCCCTCCACTTT. Amino acid sequence: CASSIRGGERNSPLHF. Full variable domain (outside the CDR3, taken from reference TRBV19 and TRBJ1-6): DGGITQSPKYLFRKEGQNVTLSCEQNLNHDAMYWYRQDPGQGLRLIYYSQIVNDFQKGDIAEGYSVSREKKESFPLTVTSAQKNPTAFYLCASSIRGGERNSPLHFGNGTRLTVT.

This sequence joins TRBV28 and TRBJ2-7, with 7 positions matching TRBD1. After removal of 6 bases from V and 1 base from J, the junction contained 12 bases not matched to a gene. This CDR3 contains 16 residues. From germline, CDR1 is MDHEN and CDR2 SYDVKM. CDR3 in DNA: TGTGCCAGCAGCCGTCGACAGGGCAGGTGGTCCTACGAGCAGTACTTC. This codes for CASSRRQGRWSYEQYF.

V usage is TRBV7-6 and J usage is TRBJ2-5; TRBD2 agrees at 12 bases. Germline CDR1 is SGHVS and CDR2 is FNYEAQ. The CDR3 runs 20 residues. Germline trimming cut 5 bases from V and 3 bases from J; bases unmatched to any gene: 19. The CDR3 DNA reads TGTGCCAGCAGCCCATTGACTAGCGGGGGCCCGAGGGTCAGTGAAGAGACCCAGTACTTC. It encodes CASSPLTSGGPRVSEETQYF.

In this sample, this clone turned up once. The same CDR3 can be traced to other DNA sequences in this sample. This chain connects TRBV20-1 to TRBJ1-2; D is unresolved. The CDR3 spans 11 residues. In germline, CDR1 is DFQATT, CDR2 SNEGSKA (reference sequence). Trimming shortened V by 1 base and J by 5 bases, and 5 bases separated the two germline ends. CDR3 protein: CSARGGYGYTF. The CDR3 DNA sequence: TGCAGTGCTAGAGGCGGATATGGCTACACCTTC.

The chain links TRBV11-2 to TRBJ1-3; D might be TRBD1 (6 bases). V was cut by 5 bases and J by 6 bases, with 23 bases left in between. The CDR3 runs 17 residues. CDR1 and CDR2 from the germline V gene are SGHAT and FQNNGV. CDR3 in amino acids: CASSLGLTGKGENTIYF. The DNA for the CDR3 is TGTGCCAGCAGCCTAGGATTAACAGGGAAGGGCGAAAACACCATATATTTT.

The sample holds one count of this clone. CDR3 DNA: TGCGCCAGCAGCTTGGGCGGCTCAACTAATGAAAAACTGTTTTTT. Translation: CASSLGGSTNEKLFF. The chain uses TRBV5-1 and TRBJ1-4; unclear D gene. Germline CDR1 SGHRS, CDR2 YFSETQ. The CDR3 is made up of 15 amino acids. V was shortened by 0 bases and J by 0 bases, with 6 bases between the two germline ends.

In regard to this clone: The same CDR3 arises from other DNA sequences in this sample as well. V is TRBV14 and J is TRBJ1-2, with 8 bases aligning to TRBD1. Germline V gene lookup returns CDR1 SGHDN and CDR2 FVKESK. The CDR3 length is 12 residues. V lost 6 bases to trimming and J lost 4 bases; unmatched junction nucleotides: 1. DNA of the CDR3: TGTGCCAGCAGTACAGGGGGCTATGGCTACACCTTC. Protein: CASSTGGYGYTF.

V is TRBV2 and J is TRBJ1-1; TRBD1 aligns across 8 bases. The V gene's germline CDR1 is SNHLY and CDR2 FYNNEI. The CDR3 loop spans 13 amino acids. Losses at the gene ends were 4 bases for V and 7 bases for J; bases not matched to a gene: 5. CDR3 loop: CASSATTGVEAFF. In DNA form, the CDR3 reads TGTGCCAGCAGTGCTACGACAGGGGTTGAAGCTTTCTTT.

The chain employs TRBV4-3 and TRBJ2-5; D perhaps matches TRBD2 (5 bases). V dropped 0 bases and J dropped 7 bases, with 21 bases sitting between them. This CDR3 is built from 17 residues. CDR1 and CDR2 (germline): LGHNA, YSLEER. CDR3 region: CASSQEINLGGGGTQYF. The CDR3 DNA reads TGCGCCAGCAGCCAAGAAATCAATCTAGGAGGCGGAGGGACCCAGTACTTC.

The V gene is TRBV6-6, the J gene TRBJ1-5; a weak D match, TRBD1 (5 bases). Germline loops: CDR1 MNHNY, CDR2 SVGAGI (reference sequence). V shed 6 bases and J shed 0 bases, with 15 bases lying between them. CDR3 length equals 16 residues. This chain's CDR3 is CASSRAPVFSNQPQHF. CDR3 nucleotides: TGTGCCAGCAGCAGGGCCCCGGTTTTTAGCAATCAGCCCCAGCATTTT.

This chain uses TRBV4-2 with TRBJ2-5; possible D gene TRBD2, 5 bases. Germline CDR1 is LGHNA and CDR2 is YNFKEQ. V was pared by 0 bases and J by 3 bases, with 8 bases between. This CDR3 contains 14 residues. Written as DNA, the CDR3 is TGTGCCAGCAGCCAAGAGAGGGTCGAAGAGACCCAGTACTTC. Translating it yields CASSQERVEETQYF.

The chain couples TRBV27 to TRBJ1-2; a weak D match, TRBD1 (6 bases). The CDR3 is made up of 13 amino acids. V was pared by 2 bases and J by 5 bases, with 9 bases between. Germline lookup yields CDR1 MNHEY and CDR2 SMNVEV (reference sequence). This CDR3 is CASSLNRAYGYTF. The CDR3 coding sequence is TGTGCCAGCAGTTTAAACAGGGCTTATGGCTACACCTTC.

This clone was seen once. This sequence joins TRBV12-2 and TRBJ2-1; TRBD2 is the table's D call, not checked against the DNA. TRBV12-2 is termed a pseudogene. The CDR3 spans 19 residues. The CDR3 DNA is TGTGCAAGTCGGCCCGGTGAGGGAACTAGCGGGGGGGCAGACAATGAGCAGTTCTTC. This encodes CASRPGEGTSGGADNEQFF.

The rearrangement uses TRBV4-1 and TRBJ1-1; possible D gene TRBD1, 5 bases. The germline gives CDR1 MGHRA, CDR2 YSYEKL. This CDR3 is 15 amino acids long. V lost 0 bases and J lost 3, with 11 bases in between. The CDR3 region has the DNA TGCGCCAGCAGCCAAGATTACGGCAGGGACACTGAAGCTTTCTTT. It specifies CASSQDYGRDTEAFF.